This T cell receptor beta chain stems from a study of tumor-infiltrating lymphocytes in oesophageal squamous cell carcinoma. TCRdb passed the PCR reads through MiXCR, listing each CDR3 protein once. The profile shows about 10,000 distinct CDR3 sequences, 63% of them singletons. The CDR3 contains 17 residues. CDR1 and CDR2 (germline): SGHTA, FQGTGA. The V end lost 4 bases, the J end lost 0 bases, and 16 bases lay between the germline ends. Sequencing was carried out using esophageal tumor tissue. This sequence originates from a female donor with esophageal squamous cell carcinoma. The genes are TRBV7-3 and TRBJ2-1; maybe TRBD1 (6 bases). The CDR3 nucleotides read TGTGCCAGCAGCTCAAGGGGGAATCTAGGCTCCTACAATGAGCAGTTCTTC. Translated, it gives CASSSRGNLGSYNEQFF.